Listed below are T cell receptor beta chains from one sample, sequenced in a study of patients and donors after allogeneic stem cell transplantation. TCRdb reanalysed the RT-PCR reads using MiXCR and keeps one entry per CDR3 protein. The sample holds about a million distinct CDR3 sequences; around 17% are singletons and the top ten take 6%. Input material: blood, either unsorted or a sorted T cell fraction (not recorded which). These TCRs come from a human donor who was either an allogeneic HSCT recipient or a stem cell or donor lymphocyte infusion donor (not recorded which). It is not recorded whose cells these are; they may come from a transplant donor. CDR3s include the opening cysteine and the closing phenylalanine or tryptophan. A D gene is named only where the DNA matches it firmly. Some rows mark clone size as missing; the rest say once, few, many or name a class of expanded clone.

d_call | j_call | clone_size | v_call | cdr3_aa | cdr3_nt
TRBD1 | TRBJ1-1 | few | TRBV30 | CAWSVGTGVMNTEAFF | TGTGCCTGGAGTGTCGGGACAGGGGTTATGAACACTGAAGCTTTCTTT
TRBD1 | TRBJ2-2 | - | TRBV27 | CASSLEGQGLAGELFF | TGTGCCAGCAGTTTAGAGGGACAGGGACTGGCCGGGGAGCTGTTTTTT
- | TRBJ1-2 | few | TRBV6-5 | CASRTNYGYTF | TGTGCCAGCAGGACTAACTATGGCTACACCTTC
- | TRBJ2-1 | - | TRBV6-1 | CASSIRQAYNEQFF | TGTGCCAGCAGCATCAGACAGGCTTACAATGAGCAGTTCTTC
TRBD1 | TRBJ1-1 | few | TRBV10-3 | CAISEGDRGLWTEAFF | TGTGCCATCAGTGAGGGGGATAGGGGGCTTTGGACTGAAGCTTTCTTT
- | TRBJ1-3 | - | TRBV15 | CATSRDRNTIYF | TGTGCCACCAGCAGAGATCGGAACACCATATATTTT
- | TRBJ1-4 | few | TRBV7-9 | CASSPPQLNEKLFF | TGTGCCAGCAGCCCCCCCCAACTTAATGAAAAACTGTTTTTT
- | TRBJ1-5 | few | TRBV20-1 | CSASYSPYSNQPQHF | TGCAGTGCTAGTTACAGCCCGTATAGCAATCAGCCCCAGCATTTT
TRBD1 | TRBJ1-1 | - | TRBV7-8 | CASSPTLGQQNTEAFF | TGTGCCAGCAGCCCGACCCTGGGACAGCAGAACACTGAAGCTTTCTTT
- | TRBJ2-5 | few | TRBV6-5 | CASSYSKGGGGKTQYF | TGTGCCAGCAGTTACTCGAAAGGAGGGGGCGGAAAGACCCAGTACTTC
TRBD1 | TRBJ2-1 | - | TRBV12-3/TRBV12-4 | CASSFRDRRFF | TGTGCCAGCAGTTTTCGGGACAGGCGGTTCTTC
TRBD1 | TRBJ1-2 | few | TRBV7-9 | CASSPGQGAPNGYTF | TGTGCCAGCAGCCCGGGACAGGGGGCGCCTAATGGCTACACCTTC
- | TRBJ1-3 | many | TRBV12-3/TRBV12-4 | CASSLRGIGNTIYF | TGTGCCAGCAGTTTGAGAGGGATTGGAAACACCATATATTTT
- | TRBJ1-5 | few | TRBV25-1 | CASSELAGPPNQPQHF | TGTGCCAGCAGTGAATTAGCAGGGCCTCCCAATCAGCCCCAGCATTTT
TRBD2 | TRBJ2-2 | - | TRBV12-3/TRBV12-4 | CASSLALAAFTGELFF | TGTGCCAGCAGCCTCGCCCTAGCGGCCTTCACCGGGGAGCTGTTTTTT
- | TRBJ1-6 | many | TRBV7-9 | CASSSGRSYNSPLHF | TGTGCCAGCAGCTCCGGACGGTCATATAATTCACCCCTCCACTTT
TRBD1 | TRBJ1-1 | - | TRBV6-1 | CASSELRGQGEAFF | TGTGCCAGCAGTGAATTAAGGGGACAGGGTGAAGCTTTCTTT
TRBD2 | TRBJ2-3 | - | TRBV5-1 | CASSTSTSGTDTQYF | TGCGCCAGCAGCACCTCAACTAGCGGCACAGATACGCAGTATTTT
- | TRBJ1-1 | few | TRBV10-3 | CAARPMDSGTEAFF | TGTGCCGCACGACCGATGGACAGTGGCACTGAAGCTTTCTTT
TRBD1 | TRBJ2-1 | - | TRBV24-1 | CATSDPGQGSYNEQFF | TGTGCCACCAGTGACCCAGGACAGGGGTCCTACAATGAGCAGTTCTTC